The present TCR beta chain was sequenced within a study of CD4 and CD8 cells across lung adenocarcinoma regions. CDR3 length equals 12 residues. The germline CDR1 and CDR2 sequences are MNHEY and SVGAGI. After removal of 6 bases from V and 6 bases from J, the junction contained 3 bases not matched to a gene. From the PCR reads, TCRdb called clonotypes with MiXCR, one entry per CDR3 protein. The profile shows under 8,000 distinct CDR3 sequences, approximately 50% of them singletons. This clonotype is judged medium-sized. Localized lung adenocarcinoma, a non-small cell lung cancer, affected the donors. The receptor was derived from a female donor with lung adenocarcinoma. The CD4 and CD8 labels of this study may be unreliable. The sequenced sample consisted of CD8+ T cells from the center of a lung tumor. The chain uses TRBV6-5 and TRBJ2-7; 9 bases map to TRBD1. As DNA, the CDR3 is TGTGCCAGCAGACCGACAGGGGGCGAGCAGTACTTC. The encoded protein is CASRPTGGEQYF.